This T cell receptor (beta chain) was recovered during a study of technical replicates of blood from a few donors. Assay: immunoSEQ multiplex PCR; the TCRdb copy retains only in-frame clones and omits some. The sample carries approximately 92,000 clones, around 96% recorded once. The sequence came from a human donor in good health. Specimen: T cells isolated from PBMCs.

The CDR3 protein is CASSLGRAREAFF. In nucleotides, the CDR3 is TGTGCCAGCAGTTTAGGTAGAGCCAGGGAAGCTTTCTTT. This chain uses TRBV28 with TRBJ1-1; D ambiguous. The CDR3 consists of 13 residues. The V end was cut by 2 bases, the J end by 8 bases, with 12 bases between. Germline-derived CDR1 and CDR2 are MDHEN and SYDVKM.